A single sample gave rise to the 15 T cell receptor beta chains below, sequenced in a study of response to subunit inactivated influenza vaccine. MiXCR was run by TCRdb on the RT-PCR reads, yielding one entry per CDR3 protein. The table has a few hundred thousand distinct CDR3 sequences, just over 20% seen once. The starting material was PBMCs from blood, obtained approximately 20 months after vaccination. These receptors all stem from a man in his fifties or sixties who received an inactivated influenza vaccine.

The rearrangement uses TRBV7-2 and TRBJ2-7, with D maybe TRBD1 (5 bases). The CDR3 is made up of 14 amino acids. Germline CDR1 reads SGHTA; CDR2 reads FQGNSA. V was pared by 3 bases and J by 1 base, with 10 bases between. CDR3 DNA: TGTGCCAGCAGCTTTACCCAGGGTTCCTACGAGCAGTACTTC. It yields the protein CASSFTQGSYEQYF.

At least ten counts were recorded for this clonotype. This CDR3 is CASDRTQAFF. DNA of the CDR3: TGTGCCTCAGACAGAACCCAAGCTTTCTTT. The chain couples TRBV30 to TRBJ1-1, with a weak D call TRBD1 (5 bases). The CDR3 length is 10 residues. Germline-derived CDR1 and CDR2 are GTSNPN and SVGIG (reference sequence). Trimming stripped 7 bases from V and 9 bases from J, with 12 bases between.

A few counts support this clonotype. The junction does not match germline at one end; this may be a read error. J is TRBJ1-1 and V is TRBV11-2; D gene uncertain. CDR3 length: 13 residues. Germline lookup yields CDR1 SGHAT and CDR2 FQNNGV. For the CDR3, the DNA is TGTGCCAGCAGCTTTTCTGTCGACACGGAAGCTTTCTTT. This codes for CASSFSVDTEAFF.

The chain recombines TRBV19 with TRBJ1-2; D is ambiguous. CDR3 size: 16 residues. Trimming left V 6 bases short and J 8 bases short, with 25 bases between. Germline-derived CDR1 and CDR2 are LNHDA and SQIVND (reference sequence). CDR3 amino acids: CASSHISPDGLRGYTF. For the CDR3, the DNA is TGTGCCAGTAGCCATATTTCCCCGGACGGCCTGCGGGGCTACACCTTC.

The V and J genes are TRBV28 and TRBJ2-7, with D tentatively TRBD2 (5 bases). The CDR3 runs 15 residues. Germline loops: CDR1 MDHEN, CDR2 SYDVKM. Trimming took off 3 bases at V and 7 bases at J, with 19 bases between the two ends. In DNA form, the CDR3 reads TGTGCCAGCAGTTTCACCGGGGTCCTTAGTAAGGAGCAGTACTTC. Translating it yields CASSFTGVLSKEQYF.

The CDR3 region has the DNA TGCAGCGTTGAAGGGGGATCGGCGGAGACCCAGTACTTC. Protein: CSVEGGSAETQYF. J is TRBJ2-5 and V is TRBV29-1; D not certain. The germline V gene encodes CDR1 SQVTM and CDR2 ANQGSEA. Between the trimmed V and J ends, which lost 1 base and 5 bases, there was a span of 11 bases. The length of the CDR3 is 13 residues.

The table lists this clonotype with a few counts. CDR3 DNA sequence: TGTGCCAGCAGTTACCTGCCCGCTCCTACCTGGGAGCAGTTCTTC. Its translation: CASSYLPAPTWEQFF. V gene TRBV6-5 combines with J gene TRBJ2-1; no definite D call. V was pared by 2 bases and J by 10 bases, with 18 bases between. The CDR3 is made up of 15 amino acids. Per the germline V gene, CDR1 is MNHEY and CDR2 is SVGAGI.

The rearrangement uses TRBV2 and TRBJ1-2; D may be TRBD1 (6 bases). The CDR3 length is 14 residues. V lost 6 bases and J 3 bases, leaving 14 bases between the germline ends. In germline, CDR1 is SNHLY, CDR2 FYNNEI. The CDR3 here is CASRATGSDYGYTF. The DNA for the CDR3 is TGTGCCAGCAGAGCTACAGGGAGCGACTATGGCTACACCTTC.

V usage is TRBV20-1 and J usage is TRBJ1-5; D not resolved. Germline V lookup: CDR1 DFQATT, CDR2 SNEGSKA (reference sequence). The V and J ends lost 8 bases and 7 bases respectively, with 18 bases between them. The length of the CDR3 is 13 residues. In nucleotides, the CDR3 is TGCAGTACCAGACGCGGGGTCCGGCAGCCCCAGCATTTT. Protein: CSTRRGVRQPQHF.

CDR3 nucleotides: TGCGCCAGCAGTCTCACACAGCGGGCTACCTACGAGCAGTACTTC. It encodes CASSLTQRATYEQYF. This chain uses TRBV23-1 with TRBJ2-7, with D perhaps TRBD2 (6 bases). TRBV23-1 is marked as an open reading frame, function uncertain. The CDR3 sequence is 15 residues long. Trimming stripped 4 bases from V and 2 bases from J, with 15 bases between.

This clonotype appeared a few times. The CDR3 reads CASSSKGHLNQPQHF. The CDR3 nucleotides are TGTGCCAGCAGTTCTAAGGGACACCTCAATCAGCCCCAGCATTTT. The V gene is TRBV28, the J gene TRBJ1-5, with D possibly TRBD1 on 6 matching bases. Germline values: CDR1 MDHEN, CDR2 SYDVKM. This CDR3 comprises 15 residues. V was shortened by 4 bases and J by 3 bases, with 13 bases between the two germline ends.

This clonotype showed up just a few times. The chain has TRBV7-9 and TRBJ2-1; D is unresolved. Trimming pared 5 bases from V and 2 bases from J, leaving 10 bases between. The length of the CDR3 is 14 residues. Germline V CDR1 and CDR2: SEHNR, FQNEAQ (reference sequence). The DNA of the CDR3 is TGTGCCAGCAGCCTAAACTTTGCCTACAATGAGCAGTTCTTC. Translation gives CASSLNFAYNEQFF.

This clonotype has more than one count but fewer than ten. The CDR3 sequence: CASKTGSQPQHF. CDR3 in DNA: TGTGCCAGCAAGACCGGGTCTCAGCCCCAGCATTTT. J is TRBJ1-5 and V is TRBV28; no clear D. V gave up 7 bases and J gave up 6 bases, with 10 bases separating them. The CDR3 length is 12 residues. CDR1 is MDHEN, CDR2 SYDVKM, per germline. Looking up the rest from reference TRBV28 and TRBJ1-5 gives the full variable domain: DVKVTQSSRYLVKRTGEKVFLECVQDMDHENMFWYRQDPGLGLRLIYFSYDVKMKEKGDIPEGYSVSREKKERFSLILESASTNQTSMYLCASKTGSQPQHFGDGTRLSIL.

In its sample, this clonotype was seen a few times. CDR3 residues: CASSSEAGTGYTF. In DNA form, the CDR3 reads TGCGCCAGCAGCTCCGAGGCAGGGACTGGCTACACCTTC. The chain employs TRBV5-1 and TRBJ1-2; possible D gene TRBD1, 5 bases. The germline V gene encodes CDR1 SGHRS and CDR2 YFSETQ. CDR3 length equals 13 residues. Trimming cost V 3 bases and J 7 bases, with 13 bases left between them.

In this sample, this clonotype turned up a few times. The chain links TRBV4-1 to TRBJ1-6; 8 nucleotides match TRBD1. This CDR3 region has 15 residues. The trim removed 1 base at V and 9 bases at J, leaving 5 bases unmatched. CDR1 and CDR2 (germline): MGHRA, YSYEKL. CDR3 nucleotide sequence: TGCGCCAGCAGCCAAGTCGACAGGGGTGGTTCACCCCTCCACTTT. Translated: CASSQVDRGGSPLHF.